One and the same sample provided the 18 T cell receptor beta chains below, sequenced in a study of T cell clones after liver transplantation (dated by TCRdb to 2018 to 2020). To prepare the library, the immunoSEQ multiplex PCR assay was applied. TCRdb carries this immuneACCESS record with in-frame sequences only. Its versions omit some clonotypes, under half of them owing to an unresolved V gene in the studies checked, with the rest unexplained. In all, the sample holds around 76,000 clones, and about four fifths of those were seen once. Together, the top ten hold approximately 0.81% of the sample. The sequences come from CD4+ T cells from blood, collected 12 months after liver transplant. These receptors were collected from a human patient who received a liver transplant. After a transplant, not all T cells may be the patient's own; some may come from the graft donor.

The chain uses TRBV5-6 and TRBJ2-7; no clear D gene. Trimming took off 3 bases at V and 4 bases at J, with 23 bases between the two ends. Germline V gene lookup returns CDR1 SGHDT and CDR2 YYEEEE. This CDR3 spans 17 amino acids. The chain's CDR3 is CASSYWRLYTQGYEQYF. The CDR3 DNA reads TGTGCCAGCAGCTACTGGCGGTTATATACGCAAGGGTACGAGCAGTACTTC. Full variable domain (rest looked up from reference TRBV5-6 and TRBJ2-7): DAGVTQSPTHLIKTRGQQVTLRCSPKSGHDTVSWYQQALGQGPQFIFQYYEEEERQRGNFPDRFSGHQFPNYSSELNVNALLLGDSALYLCASSYWRLYTQGYEQYFGPGTRLTVT.

The count of this clone is one. The chain recombines TRBV5-1 with TRBJ2-1; 7 bases fit TRBD2. The CDR3 extends over 14 amino acids. The ends lost 4 bases at V and 4 bases at J; junction bases unmatched: 5. Germline CDR1 is SGHRS and CDR2 is YFSETQ. The CDR3 nucleotides read TGCGCCAGCAGCGGCGGGAGCCCTTACAATGAGCAGTTCTTC. The encoded protein is CASSGGSPYNEQFF.

The rearrangement links TRBV5-1 to TRBJ2-5, with a weak D call TRBD1 (6 bases). This CDR3 is 12 amino acids long. With 6 bases removed from V and 2 bases from J, the gap between germline ends came to 8 bases. CDR1 and CDR2 from the germline V gene are SGHRS and YFSETQ. CDR3 sequence reads: CASTRGQETQYF. The CDR3 nucleotides read TGCGCCAGCACCAGGGGTCAAGAGACCCAGTACTTC.

The gene calls are TRBV7-2 and TRBJ2-7, with TRBD2 matching over 11 bases. Trimming took 4 bases from V and 5 from J; bases not matched to a gene: 4. Germline CDR1 and CDR2: SGHTA and FQGNSA. The CDR3 totals 14 residues. The CDR3 region has the DNA TGTGCCAGCAGCTCTAGCGGGAGGTTGGACGAGCAGTACTTC. This translates into CASSSSGRLDEQYF.

The chain couples TRBV11-2 to TRBJ2-7, with 9 bases lining up with TRBD1. Looked up from germline, CDR1 is SGHAT and CDR2 is FQNNGV. Losses at the gene ends were 1 base for V and 2 bases for J; bases not matched to a gene: 6. The CDR3 loop spans 16 amino acids. CDR3 sequence: CASSLAPGTGTYEQYF. The CDR3 DNA follows: TGTGCCAGCAGCTTAGCCCCTGGGACAGGGACCTACGAGCAGTACTTC.

This clone was counted a single time. The chain links TRBV27 to TRBJ2-1; D is uncertain. The CDR3 runs 17 residues. The germline V gene encodes CDR1 MNHEY and CDR2 SMNVEV (reference sequence). V was shortened by 5 bases and J by 0 bases, with 17 bases between the two germline ends. For the CDR3, the DNA is TGTGCCAGCAGTACCCGCCCCTGGCCAAGCTCCTACAATGAGCAGTTCTTC. Amino acid sequence: CASSTRPWPSSYNEQFF.

CDR3 loop: CASQFDRVGANVLTF. CDR3 in DNA: TGTGCCTCCCAGTTCGACAGGGTTGGGGCCAACGTCCTGACTTTC. This chain links TRBV19 with TRBJ2-6; 7 bases align to TRBD1. V gave up 11 bases and J gave up 3 bases; unmatched junction bases: 10. The CDR3 loop spans 15 amino acids. The germline gives CDR1 LNHDA, CDR2 SQIVND (reference sequence). The whole variable domain, remainder taken from reference TRBV19 and TRBJ2-6, is DGGITQSPKYLFRKEGQNVTLSCEQNLNHDAMYWYRQDPGQGLRLIYYSQIVNDFQKGDIAEGYSVSREKKESFPLTVTSAQKNPTAFYLCASQFDRVGANVLTFGAGSRLTVL.

V usage is TRBV29-1 and J usage is TRBJ1-1; TRBD1 aligns across 7 bases. V dropped 6 bases and J dropped 5; count of bases not matched to a gene: 6. CDR1 and CDR2 (germline): SQVTM, ANQGSEA. This CDR3 is 12 amino acids long. DNA of the CDR3: TGCAGCGTCGCCCAGGGGGGTACTGAAGCTTTCTTT. Amino acids: CSVAQGGTEAFF.

The chain couples TRBV6-6 to TRBJ1-3; D ambiguous. CDR1 and CDR2 from the germline V gene are MNHNY and SVGAGI (reference sequence). V lost 2 bases, J lost 0 bases, and 11 bases lay in between. The CDR3 is made up of 16 amino acids. CDR3 nucleotide sequence: TGTGCCAGCAGTTACCAACCCCCAGTCTCTGGAAACACCATATATTTT. It translates to CASSYQPPVSGNTIYF.

V and J are TRBV25-1 and TRBJ1-5; D not resolved. Germline loops: CDR1 MGHDK, CDR2 SYGVNS. The CDR3 extends over 14 amino acids. V lost 4 bases to trimming and J lost 5 bases, with 12 bases between them. The CDR3, as DNA: TGTGCCAGCAGTGTGATAGGGCGGGATCAGCCCCAGCATTTT. It is translated as CASSVIGRDQPQHF. The full variable domain, with the rest looked up from reference TRBV25-1 and TRBJ1-5, is EADIYQTPRYLVIGTGKKITLECSQTMGHDKMYWYQQDPGMELHLIHYSYGVNSTEKGDLSSESTVSRIRTEHFPLTLESARPSHTSQYLCASSVIGRDQPQHFGDGTRLSIL.

The gene calls are TRBV7-9 and TRBJ1-4; TRBD1 is a possible D gene (6 bases). V gave up 3 bases and J gave up 4 bases, with 12 bases separating them. The CDR3 sequence is 15 residues long. Germline CDR1 is SEHNR and CDR2 is FQNEAQ (reference sequence). CDR3: CASSLWGLGNEKLFF. The CDR3 nucleotides read TGTGCCAGCAGCTTGTGGGGGCTGGGTAATGAAAAACTGTTTTTT.

The gene calls are TRBV27 and TRBJ1-2; D call uncertain. This CDR3 is 16 amino acids long. Germline CDR1 and CDR2: MNHEY and SMNVEV (reference sequence). V lost 4 bases and J lost 5, with 20 bases in between. CDR3 amino acids: CASSYSSSAPRYGYTF. CDR3 nucleotide sequence: TGTGCCAGCAGTTATTCCAGCAGCGCCCCCCGATATGGCTACACCTTC.

The chain joins TRBV19 to TRBJ1-2; D unresolved. The CDR3 extends over 14 amino acids. Trimming pared 7 bases from V and 5 bases from J, leaving 17 bases between. Germline CDR1 and CDR2: LNHDA and SQIVND (reference sequence). CDR3 nucleotides: TGTGCCAGTACCCCTCAGGCCACGGCTTATGGCTACACCTTC. Residues: CASTPQATAYGYTF.

This clone has a handful of counts. The V call is TRBV7-2, the J call TRBJ2-1; D gene uncertain. V was trimmed by 5 bases and J by 9 bases, leaving 11 bases between them. The CDR3 extends over 12 amino acids. Germline V CDR1 and CDR2: SGHTA, FQGNSA. CDR3 residues: CASSLDVGEQFF. CDR3 DNA sequence: TGTGCCAGCAGCCTCGACGTAGGTGAGCAGTTCTTC.

The V call is TRBV19, the J call TRBJ1-5; possible D gene TRBD1, 5 bases. The CDR3 has 17 residues. Germline lookup yields CDR1 LNHDA and CDR2 SQIVND (reference sequence). V was clipped by 1 base and J by 7 bases, with 20 bases between them. Here the CDR3 reads CASSIGGVNMRGQPQHF. CDR3 nucleotides: TGTGCCAGTAGTATAGGGGGGGTGAACATGCGTGGGCAGCCCCAGCATTTT.

The chain employs TRBV30 and TRBJ2-1; D is ambiguous. Germline CDR1 and CDR2: GTSNPN and SVGIG (reference sequence). The CDR3 runs to 12 residues. With 4 bases removed from V and 4 bases from J, the gap between germline ends came to 8 bases. The CDR3 reads CAWIGVYNEQFF. The CDR3 bases are TGTGCCTGGATTGGGGTGTACAATGAGCAGTTCTTC.

The chain has TRBV30 and TRBJ1-1; D may be TRBD1 (6 bases). V lost 5 bases and J 4 bases, leaving 14 bases between the germline ends. This CDR3 has 13 amino acids. Germline-derived CDR1 and CDR2 are GTSNPN and SVGIG (reference sequence). The CDR3 here is CAWGLLQGTEAFF. CDR3 in DNA: TGTGCCTGGGGGCTTTTACAGGGCACTGAAGCTTTCTTT.

The chain carries TRBV11-2 and TRBJ2-7; the match to TRBD2 covers 8 bases. Trimming at V came to 4 bases and at J to 0 bases, leaving 11 bases not matched to a gene. There are 17 residues in the CDR3. From germline, CDR1 is SGHAT and CDR2 FQNNGV. Here the CDR3 reads CASSSSWTSWDSYEQYF. CDR3 sequence (DNA): TGTGCCAGCAGCTCTTCTTGGACTAGCTGGGACTCCTACGAGCAGTACTTC.